One sample yielded the 10 T cell receptor beta chains listed below, sequenced in a study of response to subunit inactivated influenza vaccine. TCRdb reanalysed the RT-PCR reads using MiXCR and keeps one entry per CDR3 protein. The sample carries about 480,000 distinct CDR3 sequences, approximately 13% recorded once. Sequenced here: PBMCs from blood, sampled 40 to 50 days after vaccination. These TCRs come from a man in his fifties who received an inactivated influenza vaccine.

This clonotype has a handful of counts. The chain joins TRBV9 to TRBJ2-5; 10 nucleotides match TRBD2. The CDR3 loop spans 15 amino acids. V lost 6 bases, J lost 5 bases, and 10 bases stayed unmatched. Germline V gene data show CDR1 as SGDLS and CDR2 as YYNGEE. As DNA, the CDR3 is TGTGCCAGCACCCAAGGGAGCGGGGGGGCGGAGACCCAGTACTTC. Residues: CASTQGSGGAETQYF.

This clonotype was observed a handful of times. J is TRBJ1-5 and V is TRBV7-9; D is unresolved. The CDR3 sequence is 16 residues long. Germline lookup yields CDR1 SEHNR and CDR2 FQNEAQ (reference sequence). V was cut by 7 bases and J by 3 bases, with 19 bases left in between. CDR3 nucleotides: TGTGCCAGCACCAAAGAGGCCTTCCGACCCAATCAGCCCCAGCATTTT. Protein product: CASTKEAFRPNQPQHF.

This clonotype was seen ten or more times. The V call is TRBV7-9, the J call TRBJ1-2; D might be TRBD1 (5 bases). The CDR3 spans 13 residues. Germline V gives CDR1 SEHNR, CDR2 FQNEAQ (reference sequence). V was pared by 8 bases and J by 4 bases, with 14 bases between. In DNA form, the CDR3 reads TGTGCCAGCGAACGTCAGGGTAGCTATGGCTACACCTTC. As protein: CASERQGSYGYTF.

This chain uses TRBV9 with TRBJ2-2; D unclear. Germline lookup yields CDR1 SGDLS and CDR2 YYNGEE. This CDR3 has 16 residues. V lost 0 bases and J 4 bases, leaving 13 bases between the germline ends. CDR3 loop: CASSVAALPRTGELFF. CDR3 nucleotide sequence: TGTGCCAGCAGCGTAGCCGCCCTACCGCGCACCGGGGAGCTGTTTTTT. The variable domain in full, with the rest retrieved from reference TRBV9 and TRBJ2-2, is DSGVTQTPKHLITATGQRVTLRCSPRSGDLSVYWYQQSLDQGLQFLIQYYNGEERAKGNILERFSAQQFPDLHSELNLSSLELGDSALYFCASSVAALPRTGELFFGEGSRLTVL.

The table lists this clonotype with many counts. This chain joins TRBV2 and TRBJ2-1, with D perhaps TRBD2 (6 bases). The germline V gene has CDR1 SNHLY and CDR2 FYNNEI. There are 13 residues in the CDR3. V was cut by 4 bases and J by 12 bases, with 16 bases left in between. The CDR3 loop reads CASSGLVATWQFF. The CDR3 DNA is TGTGCCAGCAGTGGACTAGTCGCGACTTGGCAGTTCTTC.

This clonotype showed up just a few times. CDR3 sequence (DNA): TGCGCCAGCAGCCAAGGATCCCAAGGCACGACAGGGGGACTTAATTCACCCCTCCACTTT. Translation gives CASSQGSQGTTGGLNSPLHF. The J gene is TRBJ1-6, the V gene TRBV4-3, with 9 bases matching TRBD1. Germline CDR1 is LGHNA and CDR2 is YSLEER. The length of the CDR3 is 20 residues. Trimming removed 1 base from V and 6 bases from J; junction bases left unmatched: 16.

The chain's CDR3 is CASSLHSMNTEAFF. The CDR3, as DNA: TGTGCCAGCAGTTTACACAGCATGAACACTGAAGCTTTCTTT. The J gene is TRBJ1-1, the V gene TRBV28, with D hard to call. Per germline, CDR1 MDHEN and CDR2 SYDVKM. V gave up 2 bases and J gave up 0 bases, with 7 bases separating them. CDR3 length: 14 amino acids.

This clonotype came up a few times. CDR3 sequence (DNA): TGTGCCAGCAGGGGGGGGGCCGGGACTAGCGCGGAGACCCAGTACTTC. It codes for CASRGGAGTSAETQYF. The J gene is TRBJ2-5, the V gene TRBV28, with 10 bases fitting TRBD2. In germline, CDR1 is MDHEN, CDR2 SYDVKM. With 6 bases clipped from V and 5 bases from J, the junction kept 12 bases outside the gene matches. The CDR3 runs to 16 residues. Full variable domain (remainder filled in from reference TRBV28 and TRBJ2-5): DVKVTQSSRYLVKRTGEKVFLECVQDMDHENMFWYRQDPGLGLRLIYFSYDVKMKEKGDIPEGYSVSREKKERFSLILESASTNQTSMYLCASRGGAGTSAETQYFGPGTRLLVL.

The table lists this clonotype with many counts. The V and J genes are TRBV4-2 and TRBJ2-2; D remains unclear. The CDR3 totals 17 residues. Germline CDR1 reads LGHNA; CDR2 reads YNFKEQ. Trimming pared 1 base from V and 3 bases from J, leaving 15 bases between. The CDR3 bases are TGTGCCAGCAGCCAAGGATTTTCGCCTACGGACACCGGGGAGCTGTTTTTT. The encoded protein is CASSQGFSPTDTGELFF.

As concerns this clonotype: One junction end does not reproduce the germline sequence, and a read error may be involved. The CDR3 nucleotides read TGCTGTGCTAGTAATCGAAGGGGCCCCATCCAAGAGACCCAGTACTTC. Its protein product is CCASNRRGPIQETQYF. The chain employs TRBV20-1 and TRBJ2-5; possibly TRBD1 for D (5 bases). CDR1 is DFQATT, CDR2 SNEGSKA, per germline (reference sequence). This CDR3 has 16 residues.